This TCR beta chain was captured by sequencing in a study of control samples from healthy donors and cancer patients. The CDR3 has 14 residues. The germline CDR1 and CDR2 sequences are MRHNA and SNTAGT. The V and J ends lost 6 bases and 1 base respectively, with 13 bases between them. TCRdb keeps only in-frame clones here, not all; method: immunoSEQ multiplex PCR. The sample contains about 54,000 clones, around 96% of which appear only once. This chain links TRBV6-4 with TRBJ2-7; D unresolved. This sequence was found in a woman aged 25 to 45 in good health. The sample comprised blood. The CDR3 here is CASRPSDGSYEQYF. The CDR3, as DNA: TGTGCCAGCAGGCCCTCGGACGGATCCTACGAGCAGTACTTC.